This T cell receptor (beta chain) is from a study of blood T cell repertoires in COVID-19. About the study: Material from acute and convalescent COVID-19 was sourced from the United States, Italy and Spain. The cDNA or gDNA used as material had been derived from T cells, B-cell-depleted T cells, or PBMCs.

Only in-frame clones appear in the TCRdb table, and some are missing; sequencing was by immunoSEQ multiplex PCR. The sample consists of more than 100,000 clones, around 81% of them appearing once. The origin of this receptor is a man aged 65-85 years with acute or convalescent COVID-19. Sequencing was carried out using peripheral blood.

CDR3 in amino acids: CASSVSRQGANEQYF. The CDR3 DNA sequence: TGTGCCAGCAGTGTTTCGCGACAGGGGGCTAACGAGCAGTACTTC. The rearrangement links TRBV2 to TRBJ2-7; the match to TRBD1 covers 10 bases. Germline trimming cut 4 bases from V and 5 bases from J; bases unmatched to any gene: 8. Per germline, CDR1 SNHLY and CDR2 FYNNEI. This CDR3 region has 15 residues.